The rows below give T cell receptor beta chains drawn from one sample of a study of blood T cell dynamics during melanoma immunotherapy. TCRdb's table, derived via immunoSEQ multiplex PCR, lists solely in-frame clones and lacks some. Of 4,000 to 4,500 clones in the sample, 90% to 97% were seen once. The sequenced sample was effector memory CD8+ T cells from blood, obtained from a patient treated with checkpoint blockade. The receptors derive from a human donor with melanoma. Both conserved end residues are part of each CDR3. Each record gives: D gene, clone size, J gene, V gene, CDR3 DNA, CDR3 protein. A D gene is named only where the DNA matches it firmly. Where a row states a size, it is once, few, many or the class of an expanded clone; other rows omit it.

TRBD2	-	TRBJ2-2	TRBV13	TGTGCCAGCAGCCCCGCCGGGACTAGCGGGAGTTCCACCGGGGAGCTGTTTTTT	CASSPAGTSGSSTGELFF
-	-	TRBJ2-5	TRBV7-6	TGTGCCAGCAGCTTAATCGCCAGGGGAGTAGAGACCCAGTACTTC	CASSLIARGVETQYF
-	once	TRBJ2-1	TRBV7-9	TGTGCCAGCAGCTGGGGCCTGGCGATTGAGCAGTTCTTC	CASSWGLAIEQFF
-	-	TRBJ2-1	TRBV29-1	TGCAGCGTCCCCCCAGGGGATGATGAGCAGTTCTTC	CSVPPGDDEQFF
-	once	TRBJ2-3	TRBV28	TGTGCCAGCAGTTTGGAGACTAGCACAGATACGCAGTATTTT	CASSLETSTDTQYF
-	-	TRBJ2-5	TRBV6-1	TGTGCCAGCAGTGAAGGGCGGGGAGAAGGAGAGACCCAGTACTTC	CASSEGRGEGETQYF
-	-	TRBJ2-2	TRBV7-9	TGTGCCAGCAGCTCCCGGGACTCACCAGGGGAGCTGTTTTTT	CASSSRDSPGELFF
-	-	TRBJ1-3	TRBV9	TGTGCCAGCAGCGTAGTACGGCCCCCAGGACCCAACTCTGGAAACACCATATATTTT	CASSVVRPPGPNSGNTIYF
-	once	TRBJ2-1	TRBV5-1	TGCGCCAGCAGCTTGGCCCGGGAAAGGGCCGATGAGCAGTTCTTC	CASSLARERADEQFF
-	-	TRBJ2-5	TRBV9	TGTGCCAGCAGCCCCCCGACTAGACCGCGGACCCAGTACTTC	CASSPPTRPRTQYF
TRBD2	-	TRBJ2-5	TRBV29-1	TGCAGCGTCGAAGGGACTAGCGGGAGATCGGCGGAGACCCAGTACTTC	CSVEGTSGRSAETQYF
-	-	TRBJ2-7	TRBV5-4	TGTGCCAGCAGCCCGGACCGCTACGAGCAGTACTTC	CASSPDRYEQYF
TRBD2	-	TRBJ2-1	TRBV11-2	TGTGCCAGCAGCCCCGGGACTAGCGAGTACAATGAGCAGTTCTTC	CASSPGTSEYNEQFF
TRBD1	-	TRBJ1-3	TRBV9	TGTGCCAGCAGCGAATCCGGGACAGGGAACTCCGGAAACACCATATATTTT	CASSESGTGNSGNTIYF
-	few	TRBJ2-2	TRBV7-9	TGTGCCAGCAGGGCCCCGGGACCACCCACCGGGGAGCTGTTTTTT	CASRAPGPPTGELFF
-	-	TRBJ1-1	TRBV28	TGTGCCAGCAGTTTGCCGGACACCAACACTGAAGCTTTCTTT	CASSLPDTNTEAFF
-	-	TRBJ2-5	TRBV19	TGTGCCAGTAGTATTTCCCACAGTCAAGAGACCCAGTACTTC	CASSISHSQETQYF
TRBD1	-	TRBJ2-5	TRBV18	TGTGCCAGCTCTAGGGGGCAGGCGCCACAAGAGACCCAGTACTTC	CASSRGQAPQETQYF
-	few	TRBJ2-2	TRBV4-1	TGCGCCAGCAGCCAAGATCCAGGGAACACCGGGGAGCTGTTTTTT	CASSQDPGNTGELFF
-	-	TRBJ1-5	TRBV10-3	TGTGCCAGCGGAACGGGAAGCAATCAGCCCCAGCATTTT	CASGTGSNQPQHF
-	-	TRBJ2-1	TRBV2	TGTGCCAGCAGTGACAGCTTCTACAATGAGCAGTTCTTC	CASSDSFYNEQFF